Here is one T cell receptor (beta chain) with its context. The antigen is unknown. Donors comprised healthy HIV-negative adults lacking recent acute infections or vaccinations. The data belong to a study of shared clonotypes between healthy human individuals. Study-level results: Sequencing depth was predicted to influence how clonotypes are shared among donors. Clonotypes shared by all four sorted-subset donors had higher generation probabilities than non-shared clonotypes.

Clones were read by immunoSEQ multiplex PCR, and TCRdb kept only the in-frame ones, dropping some. The data hold about 1 million clones, with approximately 68% observed a single time. This TCR came from a man aged 18 to 29 in good health. Sequences were obtained from memory CD4+ T cells sorted from blood. Subset of the sample: CD45RA-negative fraction.

The CDR3 sequence is CASSPAAIRANTEAFF. CDR3 DNA: TGTGCCAGCTCACCCGCCGCCATTAGAGCGAACACTGAAGCTTTCTTT. This chain uses TRBV18 with TRBJ1-1; D not certain. The CDR3 is 16 amino acids. CDR1 and CDR2 (germline): KGHSH, LQKENI. Trimming removed 3 bases from V and 1 base from J, with 15 bases in between.